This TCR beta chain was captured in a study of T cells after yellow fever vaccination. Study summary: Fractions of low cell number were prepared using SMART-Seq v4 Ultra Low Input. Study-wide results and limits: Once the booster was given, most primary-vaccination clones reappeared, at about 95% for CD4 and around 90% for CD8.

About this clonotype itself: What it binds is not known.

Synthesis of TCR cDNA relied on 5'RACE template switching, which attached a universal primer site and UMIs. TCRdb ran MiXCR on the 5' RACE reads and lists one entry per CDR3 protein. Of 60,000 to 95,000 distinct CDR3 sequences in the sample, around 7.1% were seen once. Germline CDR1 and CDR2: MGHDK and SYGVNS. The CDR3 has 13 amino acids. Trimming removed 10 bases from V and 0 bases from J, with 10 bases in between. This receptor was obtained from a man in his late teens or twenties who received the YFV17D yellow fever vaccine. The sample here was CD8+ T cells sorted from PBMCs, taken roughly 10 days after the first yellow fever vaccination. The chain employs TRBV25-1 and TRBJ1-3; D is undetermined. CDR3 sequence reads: CATLQSSGNTIYF. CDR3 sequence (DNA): TGTGCCACCCTACAGAGCTCTGGAAACACCATATATTTT. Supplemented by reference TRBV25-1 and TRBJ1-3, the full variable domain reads EADIYQTPRYLVIGTGKKITLECSQTMGHDKMYWYQQDPGMELHLIHYSYGVNSTEKGDLSSESTVSRIRTEHFPLTLESARPSHTSQYLCATLQSSGNTIYFGEGSWLTVV.